This T cell receptor beta chain was profiled in a study of shared clonotypes between healthy human individuals. Across the study: Each donor contributed plates that comprised three CD4 naive, three CD4 memory, two CD8 naive and one CD8 memory.

The assay was carried out at the deep level. The data were produced by immunoSEQ multiplex PCR, yet TCRdb's version contains in-frame clones alone and is incomplete. Of around 2.3 million clones in the sample, approximately 96% were seen once. The CDR3 length is 12 residues. Germline values: CDR1 SNHLY, CDR2 FYNNEI. V shed 7 bases and J shed 3 bases, with 10 bases lying between them. This clone appeared a single time. Sequenced sample: naive CD4+ T cells sorted from blood. Subset meaning: CD45RA+ positively selected. The chain carries TRBV2 and TRBJ2-7; no clear D gene. This clonotype was sampled from a man between 18 and 35 years old in good health. This CDR3 is CASTLKGYEQYF. The CDR3, as DNA: TGTGCCAGCACCTTAAAGGGCTACGAGCAGTACTTC.